A single sample gave rise to the 27 T cell receptor beta chains below, sequenced in a study of T cell responses to AZD1222 COVID-19 vaccine (TCRdb year 2021). Receptors were amplified or captured by the immunoSEQ multiplex PCR assay. In TCRdb, the immuneACCESS table is reduced to in-frame sequences with V and J assigned. These tables do not hold every clone; where another copy was compared, an unresolved V gene accounts for under half, and the others remain unexplained. The sample contains 75,000 to 95,000 clones, just under 90% of them found a single time. The ten largest clones add up to 2.8% of the sample. The time point tag for this specimen amounts to: baseline before first vaccination. The treatment or condition label for this specimen denotes: meningococcal conjugate vaccine given as trial control. Material: peripheral blood, obtained on day 0 of MenACWY control vaccination. Receptor source: an adult in good health.

This chain connects TRBV13 to TRBJ2-2; a weak D match, TRBD2 (6 bases). The CDR3 covers 15 residues. From germline, CDR1 is PRHDT and CDR2 FYEKMQ (reference sequence). V was shortened by 3 bases and J by 4 bases, with 12 bases between the two germline ends. The DNA of the CDR3 is TGTGCCAGCAGCTTGATGGGGGGTGCCACCGGGGAGCTGTTTTTT. Translating gives CASSLMGGATGELFF.

The chain uses TRBV6-5 and TRBJ2-7; possibly TRBD2 for D (7 bases). Germline-derived CDR1 and CDR2 are MNHEY and SVGAGI. This CDR3 has 15 amino acids. The V gene lost 2 bases and the J gene lost 6 bases, with 17 bases spanning the gap. CDR3 residues: CASSYGGGKSSEQYF. The CDR3, as DNA: TGTGCCAGCAGTTACGGGGGGGGCAAATCATCCGAGCAGTACTTC.

The chain combines TRBV6-5 with TRBJ2-5; D may be TRBD1 or TRBD2 (5 bases each). Trimming shortened V by 10 bases and J by 4 bases, and 16 bases separated the two germline ends. Germline V gene lookup returns CDR1 MNHEY and CDR2 SVGAGI. The CDR3 is made up of 13 amino acids. CDR3 residues: CATSGRLAETQYF. DNA of the CDR3: TGTGCCACCTCGGGACGTTTGGCAGAGACCCAGTACTTC.

This chain joins TRBV5-8 and TRBJ2-7; unclear D gene. The CDR3 has 12 amino acids. Germline lookup yields CDR1 SGHTS and CDR2 YDEGEE. The V and J ends lost 0 bases and 5 bases respectively, with 6 bases between them. The CDR3 bases are TGTGCCAGCAGCTTGGGCCGAAACGAGCAGTACTTC. Protein: CASSLGRNEQYF.

V usage is TRBV6-4 and J usage is TRBJ2-2, with D possibly matching TRBD2 (5 bases). The CDR3 runs to 14 residues. V lost 3 bases and J lost 4, with 9 bases in between. The germline CDR1 and CDR2 sequences are MRHNA and SNTAGT. DNA for the CDR3: TGTGCCAGCAGTGAGAGGGCCTCCACCGGGGAGCTGTTTTTT. Its protein is CASSERASTGELFF.

The chain uses TRBV9 and TRBJ1-3; D possibly corresponds to TRBD1 (5 bases). V was cut by 2 bases and J by 4 bases, with 10 bases left in between. CDR1 SGDLS and CDR2 YYNGEE come from the germline V gene. This CDR3 is built from 14 residues. The CDR3 spells CASSVSGPGNTIYF. CDR3 coding DNA: TGTGCCAGCAGCGTCTCAGGGCCAGGAAACACCATATATTTT. Full variable domain (rest looked up from reference TRBV9 and TRBJ1-3): DSGVTQTPKHLITATGQRVTLRCSPRSGDLSVYWYQQSLDQGLQFLIQYYNGEERAKGNILERFSAQQFPDLHSELNLSSLELGDSALYFCASSVSGPGNTIYFGEGSWLTVV.

The chain recombines TRBV27 with TRBJ1-2; D not resolved. Germline V gene lookup returns CDR1 MNHEY and CDR2 SMNVEV (reference sequence). The CDR3 is 14 amino acids. Between the trimmed V and J ends, which lost 5 bases and 0 bases, there was a span of 10 bases. CDR3 nucleotides: TGTGCCAGCAGTATTGGACGGTCTAACTATGGCTACACCTTC. This translates into CASSIGRSNYGYTF.

This clone was detected only once. The chain employs TRBV6-5 and TRBJ2-7, with TRBD1 matching over 10 bases. The V segment lost 2 bases and the J segment 4 bases; nucleotides outside the gene matches: 5. This CDR3 comprises 15 residues. Germline V gene data show CDR1 as MNHEY and CDR2 as SVGAGI. The CDR3 DNA follows: TGTGCCAGCAGTTACGGACAGGGGGGGCGTTACGAGCAGTACTTC. Translated: CASSYGQGGRYEQYF.

The J gene is TRBJ2-3, the V gene TRBV3-1 (or the pseudogene TRBV3-2), with a possible D match to TRBD1 (5 bases). CDR3 length equals 12 residues. The germline V and J ends were trimmed by 4 bases and 9 bases, with 11 bases remaining between them. Germline V gene lookup returns CDR1 LGHDT and CDR2 YNNKEL (reference sequence). As DNA, the CDR3 is TGTGCCAGCAGCCCCCATAAGGGGACGCAGTATTTT. Translated, it gives CASSPHKGTQYF.

The V gene is TRBV28, the J gene TRBJ2-3; D perhaps matches TRBD1 (6 bases). The CDR3 is 13 amino acids. V shed 6 bases and J shed 6 bases, with 13 bases lying between them. CDR1 is MDHEN and CDR2 is SYDVKM in the germline V gene. CDR3 loop: CASSPAGVDTQYF. CDR3 nucleotides: TGTGCCAGCAGCCCTGCAGGGGTTGATACGCAGTATTTT.

The chain joins TRBV7-2 to TRBJ1-3, with D maybe TRBD1 (5 bases). The CDR3 is made up of 16 amino acids. Germline V gene lookup returns CDR1 SGHTA and CDR2 FQGNSA. V lost 3 bases and J lost 3, with 15 bases in between. CDR3: CASSFGRGAGGNTIYF. DNA for the CDR3: TGTGCCAGCAGCTTCGGAAGAGGGGCAGGTGGAAACACCATATATTTT.

CDR3 sequence: CASSETSGGNTQYF. The DNA for the CDR3 is TGTGCCAGCAGTGAGACTAGCGGGGGGAATACGCAGTATTTT. V and J are TRBV2 and TRBJ2-3; 13 bases are a match to TRBD2. Unmatched junction bases numbered 1, after V lost 3 bases and J lost 7 bases. CDR1 is SNHLY and CDR2 is FYNNEI in the germline V gene. The CDR3 extends over 14 amino acids.

In its sample, this clone was seen once. The chain couples TRBV6-5 to TRBJ2-5; 8 bases line up with TRBD2. CDR1 MNHEY and CDR2 SVGAGI come from the germline V gene. CDR3 length: 15 amino acids. J lost 2 bases, V lost 7 bases, and 9 bases had no gene match. As DNA, the CDR3 is TGTGCCAGCAACCGGGCGGGGGGCCGACAAGAGACCCAGTACTTC. Its translation: CASNRAGGRQETQYF.

The chain links TRBV30 to TRBJ2-2; 9 bases map to TRBD2. CDR1 and CDR2 (germline): GTSNPN, SVGIG (reference sequence). The CDR3 length is 16 residues. V shed 3 bases and J 4 bases; nucleotides not matched to a gene: 9. CDR3 sequence: CAWRETSGRFTGELFF. CDR3 sequence (DNA): TGTGCCTGGAGAGAAACTAGCGGGCGCTTCACCGGGGAGCTGTTTTTT.

V gene TRBV6-5 combines with J gene TRBJ1-2; 8 nucleotides line up with TRBD1. V lost 6 bases and J lost 4; bases outside the gene matches: 10. The CDR3 is made up of 15 amino acids. Germline V gene data show CDR1 as MNHEY and CDR2 as SVGAGI. CDR3 sequence: CASRDPGQGRYGYTF. The CDR3 DNA reads as TGTGCCAGCAGAGATCCAGGACAGGGTCGCTATGGCTACACCTTC.

The sample holds one count of this clone. V and J are TRBV7-2 and TRBJ2-6, with D unresolved. Germline V gene lookup returns CDR1 SGHTA and CDR2 FQGNSA. V gave up 5 bases and J gave up 0 bases, with 8 bases separating them. The CDR3 is 15 residues long. CDR3 sequence: CASSKAISGANVLTF. In DNA form, the CDR3 reads TGTGCCAGCAGCAAGGCCATCTCTGGGGCCAACGTCCTGACTTTC.

This chain uses TRBV6-4 with TRBJ1-2; D possibly corresponds to TRBD1 (6 bases). Looked up from germline, CDR1 is MRHNA and CDR2 is SNTAGT. V was cut by 2 bases and J by 8 bases, with 15 bases left in between. This CDR3 is built from 14 residues. The CDR3, as DNA: TGTGCCAGCAGTGACGAACAGGGTTCGAGAGGCTACACCTTC. The encoded protein is CASSDEQGSRGYTF.

This sequence joins TRBV6-2 or TRBV6-3 and TRBJ1-2; 8 positions match TRBD1. The CDR3 contains 15 residues. Unmatched junction bases numbered 6, after V lost 5 bases and J lost 1 base. Germline V CDR1 and CDR2: MNHEY, SVGEGT. CDR3 in DNA: TGTGCCAGCAGTCCAGGGGGCTCATTTAACTATGGCTACACCTTC. Translated: CASSPGGSFNYGYTF.

The V gene is TRBV27, the J gene TRBJ2-7, with D perhaps matching TRBD2 (7 bases). V was clipped by 5 bases and J by 5 bases, with 25 bases between them. Germline V gene lookup returns CDR1 MNHEY and CDR2 SMNVEV (reference sequence). The CDR3 has 17 amino acids. As DNA, the CDR3 is TGTGCCAGCAGTCCACTAGCCCTCGGGGGGCCTGAGAACGAGCAGTACTTC. Translated, it gives CASSPLALGGPENEQYF.

The J gene is TRBJ2-3, the V gene TRBV5-4, with D maybe TRBD1 (5 bases). The germline V gene encodes CDR1 SGHNT and CDR2 YYREEE (reference sequence). V dropped 2 bases and J dropped 1 base, with 14 bases sitting between them. This CDR3 has 16 amino acids. CDR3 region: CASSLSTGARTDTQYF. The DNA for the CDR3 is TGTGCCAGCAGCTTAAGCACAGGAGCACGCACAGATACGCAGTATTTT.

Concerning this clone itself: Its ends do not fully match the called genes, so a read error is possible. This chain uses TRBV5-4 with TRBJ1-6; 8 positions agree with TRBD1. This CDR3 has 11 amino acids. Germline loops: CDR1 SGHNT, CDR2 YYREEE (reference sequence). The CDR3 bases are TGTGCCAGCAGTCGGACAGGGCCCCCCGTGTTT. Its translation is CASSRTGPPVF.

The V and J genes are TRBV6-2 or TRBV6-3 and TRBJ1-2; D uncertain. The CDR3 extends over 13 amino acids. Germline CDR1 reads MNHEY; CDR2 reads SVGEGT. Trimming cost V 2 bases and J 3 bases, with 7 bases left between them. The CDR3 here is CASSYPQDYGYTF. In nucleotides, the CDR3 is TGTGCCAGCAGTTACCCCCAGGACTATGGCTACACCTTC.

J is TRBJ2-7 and V is TRBV3-1 (or the pseudogene TRBV3-2), with 14 nucleotides matching TRBD2. V dropped 4 bases and J dropped 0; count of bases not matched to a gene: 8. The CDR3 sequence is 18 residues long. CDR1 is LGHDT, CDR2 YNNKEL, per germline (reference sequence). The CDR3 loop reads CASSPTGTSGGPSYEQYF. Here the CDR3 DNA reads TGTGCCAGCAGCCCGACCGGGACTAGCGGGGGACCCTCCTACGAGCAGTACTTC.

The chain joins TRBV11-2 to TRBJ2-7; tentative D call: TRBD1 (6 bases). The germline CDR1 and CDR2 sequences are SGHAT and FQNNGV. This CDR3 region has 16 residues. The V end lost 0 bases, the J end lost 2 bases, and 14 bases lay between the germline ends. The CDR3 loop is CASSLDLAGVTYEQYF. For the CDR3, the DNA is TGTGCCAGCAGCTTAGATCTGGCAGGGGTGACCTACGAGCAGTACTTC.

This chain uses TRBV11-2 with TRBJ1-6; a weak D match, TRBD1 (5 bases). From germline, CDR1 is SGHAT and CDR2 FQNNGV. V lost 1 base and J 9 bases, leaving 10 bases between the germline ends. The CDR3 length is 14 residues. The DNA for the CDR3 is TGTGCCAGCAGCTTAGGTGGCGGGGGTTCACCCCTCCACTTT. It is translated as CASSLGGGGSPLHF.

The rearrangement links TRBV7-2 to TRBJ2-7; 13 bases align to TRBD2. The CDR3 covers 14 residues. With V trimmed by 7 bases and J by 5 bases, 5 bases remained unmatched. Germline V gene sequence: CDR1 SGHTA, CDR2 FQGNSA. CDR3 residues: CASIPGLAGHEQYF. CDR3 sequence (DNA): TGTGCCAGCATCCCGGGACTAGCGGGGCACGAGCAGTACTTC.

The rearrangement joins TRBV6-5 to TRBJ1-6; no clear D. Germline V gene lookup returns CDR1 MNHEY and CDR2 SVGAGI. The V end lost 2 bases, the J end lost 9 bases, and 14 bases lay between the germline ends. CDR3 size: 15 residues. DNA for the CDR3: TGTGCCAGCAGTTACAACCGGGCGGTGGGTTCACCCCTCCACTTT. Translation gives CASSYNRAVGSPLHF.